This is a list of T cell receptor beta chains from one sample in a study of blood T cell repertoires in COVID-19. Generated by immunoSEQ multiplex PCR, the TCRdb table keeps only in-frame clones and is missing some. The table lists 120,000 to 150,000 clones, approximately 87% of them singletons. Input material: peripheral blood. The receptors here all came from a woman aged 40 to 55 with acute or convalescent COVID-19. Each CDR3 is given with its conserved first and last residue. D genes are given only for firm matches. A clone size is listed for some rows: how often the clone was seen (once, few, many), or a class if it is expanded.

size	V	D	J	DNA	CDR3
-	TRBV7-2	TRBD2	TRBJ2-3	TGTGCCAGCAGCTTAGGACTAGCGGGGGCCCCGCAGTATTTT	CASSLGLAGAPQYF
many	TRBV27	TRBD1	TRBJ2-7	TGTGCCAGCAGGCCATTCCAGGGGGTCTCCTACGAGCAGTACTTC	CASRPFQGVSYEQYF
-	TRBV2	-	TRBJ1-3	TGTGCCAGCAGCAGGGGCCCGGGAAACACCATATATTTT	CASSRGPGNTIYF
-	TRBV25-1	-	TRBJ1-1	TGTGCCAGCAGTCGTGCCGGGATAAACACTGAAGCTTTCTTT	CASSRAGINTEAFF
-	TRBV14	-	TRBJ1-6	TGTGCCAGCAGCCCGGGGGTCAATAATTCACCCCTCCACTTT	CASSPGVNNSPLHF
-	TRBV7-9	TRBD2	TRBJ2-7	TGTGCCAGCAGCTCGCAAAGAGGGCGGGAGATCTACTACGAGCAGTACTTC	CASSSQRGREIYYEQYF
-	TRBV28	-	TRBJ1-4	TGTGCCAGCAGTTTGCTCCGGAGGGATGAAAAACTGTTTTTT	CASSLLRRDEKLFF
-	TRBV12-3/TRBV12-4	-	TRBJ1-1	TGTGCCAGCAGTCTACTGAACACTGAAGCTTTCTTT	CASSLLNTEAFF
-	TRBV7-2	TRBD1	TRBJ1-5	TGTGCCAGCAGCTACAGGGGGCAGGGTCAGCCCCAGCATTTT	CASSYRGQGQPQHF
-	TRBV12-3/TRBV12-4	TRBD1	TRBJ1-4	TGTGCCAGCAGACAGGGGATTGAAAAACTGTTTTTT	CASRQGIEKLFF
-	TRBV3-1/TRBV3-2	-	TRBJ2-1	TGTGCCAGCAGCCAACTAGGTCGGGATGAGCAGTTCTTC	CASSQLGRDEQFF
-	TRBV4-1	TRBD1	TRBJ2-3	TGCGCCAGCAGGCGGACAGGTCTTAGGGATACGCAGTATTTT	CASRRTGLRDTQYF
-	TRBV9	-	TRBJ1-1	TGTGCCAGCAGCGAGACAGGGAACACTGAAGCTTTCTTT	CASSETGNTEAFF
-	TRBV19	-	TRBJ1-5	TGTGCCAGTAGTCCTTCTGGAGGGGGCAATCAGCCCCAGCATTTT	CASSPSGGGNQPQHF
-	TRBV7-9	TRBD1	TRBJ1-1	TGTGCCAGCAGCCTAGGGACAGCGAACACTGAAGCTTTCTTT	CASSLGTANTEAFF
-	TRBV7-8	TRBD1	TRBJ1-2	TGTGCCAGCAGCCATCGGACAGGTGGCTACACCTTC	CASSHRTGGYTF
-	TRBV5-1	TRBD1	TRBJ2-5	TGCGCCAGCAGCAAAATAGGACAGGGGAATGAAAGGGAGACCCAGTACTTC	CASSKIGQGNERETQYF
-	TRBV5-1	TRBD1	TRBJ2-7	TGCGCCAGCAGCTGGGGACAGGCCATCTACGAGCAGTACTTC	CASSWGQAIYEQYF
-	TRBV11-3	-	TRBJ1-1	TGTGCCAGCGGCCATCGGAACACTGAAGCTTTCTTT	CASGHRNTEAFF
few	TRBV28	TRBD1	TRBJ2-2	TGTGCAGAAAGGGACAGGCGTTACACCGGGGAGCTGTTTTTT	CAERDRRYTGELFF
-	TRBV5-8	-	TRBJ2-4	TGTGCCAGCAGCTCGCGGGGCGGGGCCAAAAACATTCAGTACTTC	CASSSRGGAKNIQYF
once	TRBV4-3	-	TRBJ2-2	TGCGCCAGCAGCCAAAGACTAGTCGCGAACACCGGGGAGCTGTTTTTT	CASSQRLVANTGELFF
-	TRBV28	TRBD2	TRBJ2-7	TGTGCCAGCAGGAGTACCGGGACAGGATACGGGACTAGCGGCCGAGTAACTACCTACGAGCAGTACTTC	CASRSTGTGYGTSGRVTTYEQYF
-	TRBV5-1	TRBD2	TRBJ2-7	TGCGCCAGCAGCTCCTCTAGCGGGAGGTTCGACGAGCAGTACTTC	CASSSSSGRFDEQYF
once	TRBV15	-	TRBJ1-4	TGTGCCACCAGCACAGAGCGTGGAACTAATGAAAAACTGTTTTTT	CATSTERGTNEKLFF
-	TRBV7-8	TRBD2	TRBJ2-1	TGTGCCAGCAGCTTAGTAAGCGGGGTCTCCTACAATGAGCAGTTCTTC	CASSLVSGVSYNEQFF
-	TRBV11-2	TRBD2	TRBJ2-3	TGTGCCAGCAGCCCGAGACTAGCGGGGGTCACAGATACGCAGTATTTT	CASSPRLAGVTDTQYF
-	TRBV29-1	-	TRBJ1-1	TGCAGCGCCCGGGAGTGGAACACTGAAGCTTTCTTT	CSAREWNTEAFF
-	TRBV6-5	TRBD1	TRBJ1-5	TGTGCCAGCAGTTTCCACAGGGGCACAAATCAGCCCCAGCATTTT	CASSFHRGTNQPQHF
-	TRBV10-3	TRBD2	TRBJ2-7	TGTGCCATCAGCGCTAGCGGGGCCTCCTACGAGCAGTACTTC	CAISASGASYEQYF
once	TRBV10-3	-	TRBJ1-1	TGTGCCATCATTATCACCCTGGCCACTGAAGCTTTCTTT	CAIIITLATEAFF
-	TRBV19	TRBD1	TRBJ1-1	TGTGCCAGTAGTACACAGGGACAGGGACTCTACACTGAAGCTTTCTTT	CASSTQGQGLYTEAFF
-	TRBV5-1	TRBD2	TRBJ2-1	TGCGCCAGCAGCCGATTTCCGGGACTAGCGGGGGAGCAGTTCTTC	CASSRFPGLAGEQFF
-	TRBV11-3	-	TRBJ2-2	TGTGCCAGCAGCTTAGGTGGACAGCGCACCGGGGAGCTGTTTTTT	CASSLGGQRTGELFF
-	TRBV28	-	TRBJ1-1	TGTGCCAGCAGTCTATCCCCCAGCAGGGGTGGCACTGAAGCTTTCTTT	CASSLSPSRGGTEAFF
once	TRBV7-2	-	TRBJ1-5	TGTGCCAGCAGCGCCCGGGGGGCCCAGCATTTT	CASSARGAQHF
-	TRBV28	TRBD1	TRBJ1-2	TGTGCCAGCAGTCCTAACAGGGGCAACTATGGCTACACCTTC	CASSPNRGNYGYTF
once	TRBV27	-	TRBJ1-5	TGTGCCAGCAGTTTATACACCCATAGCAATCAGCCCCAGCATTTT	CASSLYTHSNQPQHF
-	TRBV28	-	TRBJ1-2	TGTGCCAGCAGTTTCCCCACAGGCCAGCTGAGCTATGGCTACACCTTC	CASSFPTGQLSYGYTF
-	TRBV13	-	TRBJ1-1	TGTGCCAGCAGCCCTGGAGGGTATATGAACACTGAAGCTTTCTTT	CASSPGGYMNTEAFF
-	TRBV9	-	TRBJ1-6	TGTGCCAGCAGCGTAGGTCCCGACTCGGCTTCACCCCTCCACTTT	CASSVGPDSASPLHF
-	TRBV7-2	TRBD2	TRBJ2-3	TGTGCCAGCAGCTCGCACTCCGGGGGGGATACGCAGTATTTT	CASSSHSGGDTQYF
once	TRBV4-3	-	TRBJ1-5	TGCGCCAGCAGCCAAGATTTAGTTGATCAGCCCCAGCATTTT	CASSQDLVDQPQHF
-	TRBV10-3	-	TRBJ2-7	TGTGCCATCAGCCGCGACAGTTACTACGAGCAGTACTTC	CAISRDSYYEQYF
few	TRBV19	TRBD1	TRBJ1-5	TGTGCCAGTAGTATGGATGGGACAGGGAGCAATCAGCCCCAGCATTTT	CASSMDGTGSNQPQHF
-	TRBV10-3	TRBD2	TRBJ2-3	TGTGCCATCAGTACTAGCGGGAGGTCAGGAGATACGCAGTATTTT	CAISTSGRSGDTQYF
-	TRBV6-2/TRBV6-3	-	TRBJ1-2	TGTGCCAGCAGTTTAAACCTACAGGGAATTAACTATGGCTACACCTTC	CASSLNLQGINYGYTF
-	TRBV5-1	TRBD1	TRBJ1-4	TGCGCCAGCAGCTTTACAGGGGATATTGCTGAAAAACTGTTTTTT	CASSFTGDIAEKLFF